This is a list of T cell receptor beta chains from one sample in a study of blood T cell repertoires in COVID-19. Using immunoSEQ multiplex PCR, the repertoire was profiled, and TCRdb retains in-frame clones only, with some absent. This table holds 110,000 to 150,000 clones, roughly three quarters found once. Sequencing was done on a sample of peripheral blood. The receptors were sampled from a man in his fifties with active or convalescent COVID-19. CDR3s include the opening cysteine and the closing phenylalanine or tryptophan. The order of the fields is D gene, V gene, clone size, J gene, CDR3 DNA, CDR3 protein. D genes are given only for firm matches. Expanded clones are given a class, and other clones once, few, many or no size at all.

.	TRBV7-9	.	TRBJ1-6	TGTGCCAGCAGCTTAGAGACGGGTATTGGTAGCGCCCTCCACTTT	CASSLETGIGSALHF
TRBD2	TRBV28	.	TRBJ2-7	TGTGCCAGTATCACTAGCGGGAGCTCCTACGAGCAGTACTTC	CASITSGSSYEQYF
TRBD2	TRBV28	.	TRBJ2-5	TGTGCCAGCAGTTTAGCGGGGGGGTATGGAGAGACCCAGTACTTC	CASSLAGGYGETQYF
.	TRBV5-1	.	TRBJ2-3	TGCGCCAGCAGCTTCAGGGTGGGCACAGATACGCAGTATTTT	CASSFRVGTDTQYF
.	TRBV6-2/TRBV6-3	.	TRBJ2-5	TGTGCCAGCAGTTACGAGGTGGAGACCCAGTACTTC	CASSYEVETQYF
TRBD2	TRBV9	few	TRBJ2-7	TGTGCCAGCAGCGTAGGACTAGCGGGGCCCTACGAGCAGTACTTC	CASSVGLAGPYEQYF
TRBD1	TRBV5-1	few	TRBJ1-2	TGCGCCAGCAGCTTGGACAGGGGGAACTATGGCTACACCTTC	CASSLDRGNYGYTF
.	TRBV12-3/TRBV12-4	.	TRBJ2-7	TGTGCCAGCAGTTTCAACTACGAGCAGTACTTC	CASSFNYEQYF
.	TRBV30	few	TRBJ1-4	TGTGCCTCAGGATCAACTAATGAAAAACTGTTTTTT	CASGSTNEKLFF
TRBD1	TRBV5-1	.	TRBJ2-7	TGCGCCAGCAGGCAGTCCCGGGACAGCTCCTACGAGCAGTACTTC	CASRQSRDSSYEQYF
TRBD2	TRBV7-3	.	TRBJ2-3	TGTGCCAGCAGCTCGGGACTAGCGGGAGGAGACACAGATACGCAGTATTTT	CASSSGLAGGDTDTQYF
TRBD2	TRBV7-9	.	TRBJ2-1	TGTGCCAGCAGCTTAGGACTAGCGGGAGTGTATAAGTTCTTC	CASSLGLAGVYKFF
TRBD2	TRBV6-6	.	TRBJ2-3	TGTGCCAGCAGTTCCTTAGCGGGAGCTGATACGCAGTATTTT	CASSSLAGADTQYF
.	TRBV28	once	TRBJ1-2	TGTGCCAGCAGTTTAAACACGGGGGGGGTTATCCATGGCTACACCTTC	CASSLNTGGVIHGYTF
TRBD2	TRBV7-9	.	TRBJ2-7	TGTGCCAGCAGCCCGGGACTAGCGGGCTCCTACGAGCAGTACTTC	CASSPGLAGSYEQYF
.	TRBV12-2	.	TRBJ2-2	TGTGCAAGTCGCTCCGGACAGACCACCGGGGAGCTGTTTTTT	CASRSGQTTGELFF
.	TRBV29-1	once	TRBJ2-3	TGCAGCGCTTTGAGGTTCCTAGGCACAGATACGCAGTATTTT	CSALRFLGTDTQYF
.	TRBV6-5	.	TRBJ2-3	TGTGCCAGCAGTTACCAGGCTACTAGCACAGATACGCAGTATTTT	CASSYQATSTDTQYF
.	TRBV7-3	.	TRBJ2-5	TGTGCCAGCAGCTTAAGCGGTGAGACCCAGTACTTC	CASSLSGETQYF
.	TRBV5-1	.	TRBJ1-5	TGCGCCAGCAGCTTGGGTGGGCAGAGCAATCAGCCCCAGCATTTT	CASSLGGQSNQPQHF
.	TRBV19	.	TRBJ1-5	TGTGCCAGTAGTATCTCAACGGGTGATGGCAATCAGCCCCAGCATTTT	CASSISTGDGNQPQHF
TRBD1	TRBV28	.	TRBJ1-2	TGTGCCAGCAGTTGGACAGGCTATGGCTACACCTTC	CASSWTGYGYTF
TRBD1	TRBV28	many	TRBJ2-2	TGTGCCAGCAGTTTAATCCAGGGGGTAAATGGCGGGGAGCTGTTTTTT	CASSLIQGVNGGELFF
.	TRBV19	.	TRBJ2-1	TGTGCCAGTAGCGGGAGCTCCTACAATGAGCAGTTCTTC	CASSGSSYNEQFF
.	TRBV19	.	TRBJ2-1	TGTGCCAGTAGTATATCGACAGGTCTGGTCAATGAGCAGTTCTTC	CASSISTGLVNEQFF
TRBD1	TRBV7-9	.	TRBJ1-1	TGTGCCAGCAGCCCACCGGGACAGCACACTGAAGCTTTCTTT	CASSPPGQHTEAFF
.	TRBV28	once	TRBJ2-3	TGTGCCAGCAGTATCAACTACCTGGATACGCAGTATTTT	CASSINYLDTQYF
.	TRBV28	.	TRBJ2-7	TGTGCCAGCAGGGTAGCGGCCTCCTACGAGCAGTACTTC	CASRVAASYEQYF
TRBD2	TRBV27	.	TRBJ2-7	TGTGCCAGCAGTTTAATCCGCAGCGGGAGTGTCTACGAGCAGTACTTC	CASSLIRSGSVYEQYF
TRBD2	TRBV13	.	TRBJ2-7	TGTGCCAGCAGCTCTAGCGGCCCATTCTACGAGCAGTACTTC	CASSSSGPFYEQYF
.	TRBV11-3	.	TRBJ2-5	TGTGCCAGCAGCCCCAGGGTCGGAGAGACCCAGTACTTC	CASSPRVGETQYF
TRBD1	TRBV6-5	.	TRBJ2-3	TGTGCCAGCAGTACAAAACAGGGGGCTGTAGATACGCAGTATTTT	CASSTKQGAVDTQYF
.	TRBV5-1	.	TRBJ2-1	TGCGCCAGCAGCTTGGGTCAGCGGCACAATGAGCAGTTCTTC	CASSLGQRHNEQFF
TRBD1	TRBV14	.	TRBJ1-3	TGTGCCAGCAGCCAGAGGACAGGGTTGGGAGGCGCTGGAAACACCATATATTTT	CASSQRTGLGGAGNTIYF
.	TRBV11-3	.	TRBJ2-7	TGTGCCAGCAGCTTAGGACAGAGCTCCTACGAGCAGTACTTC	CASSLGQSSYEQYF
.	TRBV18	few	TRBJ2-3	TGTGCCAGCTCACCACCGTTTCAGGGGACAGATACGCAGTATTTT	CASSPPFQGTDTQYF
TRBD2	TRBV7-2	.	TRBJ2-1	TGTGCCAGCAGCTTAGAGCGGGAACGTCCGTTCTTC	CASSLERERPFF
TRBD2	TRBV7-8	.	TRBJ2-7	TGTGCCAGCAGCTTGGGCGGGAGGCCCTCCCACTACGAGCAGTACTTC	CASSLGGRPSHYEQYF
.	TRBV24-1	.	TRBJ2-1	TGTGCCACCAGTGAGGGCCGGAGGTACAATGAGCAGTTCTTC	CATSEGRRYNEQFF
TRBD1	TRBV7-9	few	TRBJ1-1	TGTGCCAGCAGCTTAGGGCCAGGGGGCACCAACACTGAAGCTTTCTTT	CASSLGPGGTNTEAFF
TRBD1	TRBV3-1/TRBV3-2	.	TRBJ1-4	TGTGCCAGCAGCCACCTATCAGGGGGTGAAAAACTGTTTTTT	CASSHLSGGEKLFF
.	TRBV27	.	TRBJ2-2	TGTGCCAGCAGTTTCAACAGGGATGGGGAGCTGTTTTTT	CASSFNRDGELFF
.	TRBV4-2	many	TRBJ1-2	TGTGCCAGCAGCCAAGGTGTAGGGGTTGGCTACACCTTC	CASSQGVGVGYTF
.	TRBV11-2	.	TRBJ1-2	TGTGCCAGCAGCTTCCAGATGTCGGGGAGCTATGGCTACACCTTC	CASSFQMSGSYGYTF
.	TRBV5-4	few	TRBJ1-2	TGTGCCAGCAGCCCTAGACAGACCCTAGGGTATGGCTACACCTTC	CASSPRQTLGYGYTF
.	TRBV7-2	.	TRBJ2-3	TGTGCCAGCAGCTACACTAGCTGGGGCACAGATACGCAGTATTTT	CASSYTSWGTDTQYF
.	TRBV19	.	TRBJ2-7	TGTGCCAGTAGTCCGGGGGTAAAGGGGTACGAGCAGTACTTC	CASSPGVKGYEQYF
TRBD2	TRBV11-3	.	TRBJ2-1	TGTGCCAGCAGCTTAGAAGGCGGGAGGCACTACAATGAGCAGTTCTTC	CASSLEGGRHYNEQFF
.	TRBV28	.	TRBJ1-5	TGTGCCAGCAGTCTGAGACAGCCCAGTCAGCCCCAGCATTTT	CASSLRQPSQPQHF
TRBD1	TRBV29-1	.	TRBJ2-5	TGCAGCGTTGAACCTGGGACAGCCCAGGAGACCCAGTACTTC	CSVEPGTAQETQYF
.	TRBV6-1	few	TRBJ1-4	TGTGCCAGCAGTGAGACAGTGACAACTAATGAAAAACTGTTTTTT	CASSETVTTNEKLFF
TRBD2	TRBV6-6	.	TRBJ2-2	TGTGCCAGCAGTTATAGCGGGGGGGACACCGGGGAGCTGTTTTTT	CASSYSGGDTGELFF
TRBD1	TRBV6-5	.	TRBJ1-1	TGTGCCAGCAGAATGACAGGGGAGAACACTGAAGCTTTCTTT	CASRMTGENTEAFF
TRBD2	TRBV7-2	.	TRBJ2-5	TGTGCCAGCAGCACGGGCCTGGGGGGGATGGAGACCCAGTACTTC	CASSTGLGGMETQYF
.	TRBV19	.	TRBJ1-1	TGTGCCAGTAGTCCAATTGGGAGCACTGAAGCTTTCTTT	CASSPIGSTEAFF